This entry features one TCR beta chain sequence. This CDR3 is built from 12 residues. V gave up 4 bases and J gave up 6 bases; unmatched junction bases: 5. Germline V gene data show CDR1 as GTSNPN and CDR2 as SVGIG (reference sequence). This sample is drawn from a study of blood T cell repertoires in COVID-19. As for the study in general: Sources were T cells, B-cell-depleted T cells, or PBMCs; the material itself was cDNA or gDNA.

Source study methods: Amplification of reference gene primers provided the estimated nucleated cell counts. Data came from immunoSEQ multiplex PCR; TCRdb stores just in-frame clones and leaves some out. The V and J calls and the clone size are those of that table, but D and trimming were determined from the DNA. In the table there are approximately 300,000 clones, about nine tenths of which are singletons. The specimen sequenced was peripheral blood. This TCR derives from a woman in her forties or fifties who had recovered from COVID-19. The V and J genes are TRBV30 and TRBJ1-2, with TRBD1 identical over 7 bases. The CDR3, as DNA: TGTGCCTGGAACACAGGGGTGGATGGCTACACCTTC. It specifies CAWNTGVDGYTF.